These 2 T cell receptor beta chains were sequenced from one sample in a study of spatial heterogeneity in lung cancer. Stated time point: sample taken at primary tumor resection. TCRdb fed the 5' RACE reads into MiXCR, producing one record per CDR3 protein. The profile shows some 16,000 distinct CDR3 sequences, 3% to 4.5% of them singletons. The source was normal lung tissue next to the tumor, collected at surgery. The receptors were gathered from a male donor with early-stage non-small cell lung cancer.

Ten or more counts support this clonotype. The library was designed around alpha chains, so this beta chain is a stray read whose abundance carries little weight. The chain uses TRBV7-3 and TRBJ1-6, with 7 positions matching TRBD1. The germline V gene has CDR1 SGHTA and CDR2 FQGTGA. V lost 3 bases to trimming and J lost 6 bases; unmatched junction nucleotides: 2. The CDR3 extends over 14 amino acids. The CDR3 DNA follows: TGTGCCAGCAGCTTTGGGACAGCTAATTCACCCCTCCACTTT. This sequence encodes CASSFGTANSPLHF.

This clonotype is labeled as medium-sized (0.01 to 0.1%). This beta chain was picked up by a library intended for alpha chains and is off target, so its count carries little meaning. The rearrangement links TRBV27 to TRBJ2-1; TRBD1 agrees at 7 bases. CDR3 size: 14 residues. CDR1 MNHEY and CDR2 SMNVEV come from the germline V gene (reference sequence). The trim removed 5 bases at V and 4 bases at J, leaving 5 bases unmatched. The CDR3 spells CASSINRGYNEQFF. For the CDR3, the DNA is TGTGCCAGCAGTATTAACAGGGGATACAATGAGCAGTTCTTC.